The next 22 T cell receptor beta chains were all read from a single sample in a study of T cell repertoires in cytomegalovirus infection. Each CDR3 protein is one row after TCRdb ran MiXCR on the reads. Here the sample spans 650,000 to 900,000 distinct CDR3 sequences, approximately 30% being singletons. Antigen specificity for these receptors is unknown. Material: cultured CD8+ T cells from PBMCs, obtained from culture after CMV antigen stimulation. All receptors derive from a human donor in good health (CMV status not recorded). Some clones in this sample may be carry-over from other donors' samples.

In this sample, this clonotype turned up a few times. The chain recombines TRBV6-6 with TRBJ1-6, with 7 bases fitting TRBD1. The CDR3 is made up of 21 amino acids. Germline V gene sequence: CDR1 MNHNY, CDR2 SVGAGI (reference sequence). Trimming cost V 5 bases and J 9 bases; bases outside gene matches: 28. CDR3 coding DNA: TGTGCCAGCAGTGCGGGACAGTATGTTTTATATGTTGATGGAGCAACTTCACCCCTCCACTTT. Its translation is CASSAGQYVLYVDGATSPLHF.

This clonotype was observed a single time. This clone may be a read error of a much larger clone one base away. This likely comes from a read error, as the CDR3 has no conserved phenylalanine or tryptophan at its end. V usage is TRBV7-6 and J usage is TRBJ2-3, with a weak D call TRBD1 (6 bases). This CDR3 is 15 amino acids long. V was trimmed by 0 bases and J by 3 bases, leaving 10 bases between them. Germline CDR1 reads SGHVS; CDR2 reads FNYEAQ. The chain's CDR3 is CASSLAVGATDTQYS. Written as DNA, the CDR3 is TGTGCCAGCAGCTTAGCGGTGGGGGCGACAGATACGCAGTATTCT.

This chain uses TRBV12-3 or TRBV12-4 with TRBJ1-5, with unresolved D. The CDR3 totals 15 residues. V lost 5 bases and J 2 bases, leaving 13 bases between the germline ends. The CDR3: CASSPLAEGNQPQHF. The CDR3 coding sequence is TGTGCCAGCAGTCCTCTGGCGGAGGGCAATCAGCCCCAGCATTTT.

There are a few counts of this clonotype. V gene TRBV24-1 combines with J gene TRBJ2-5; D is unclear. V lost 2 bases and J 7 bases, leaving 7 bases between the germline ends. Per the germline V gene, CDR1 is KGHDR and CDR2 is SFDVKD. This CDR3 contains 12 residues. Here the CDR3 reads CATSDSWGTQYF. CDR3 in DNA: TGTGCCACCAGTGATTCTTGGGGGACCCAGTACTTC.

This clonotype came up once. J is TRBJ1-1 and V is TRBV4-1, with 11 bases matching TRBD1. V lost 2 bases, J lost 6 bases, and 5 bases stayed unmatched. In germline, CDR1 is MGHRA, CDR2 YSYEKL. CDR3 length equals 15 residues. The CDR3 nucleotides read TGCGCCAGCAGCCAACGGACAGGGGGCATGCCTGAAGCTTTCTTT. As protein: CASSQRTGGMPEAFF.

The chain carries TRBV6-2 or TRBV6-3 and TRBJ2-6; unclear D gene. Trimming removed 2 bases at V and 3 bases at J, with 17 bases between. Germline V gene sequence: CDR1 MNHEY, CDR2 SVGEGT. The CDR3 is made up of 18 amino acids. The CDR3 DNA reads as TGTGCCAGCAGTTACGTTGTAGGTGGTATTGATGGGGCCAACGTCCTGACTTTC. The encoded protein is CASSYVVGGIDGANVLTF.

The chain combines TRBV2 with TRBJ1-4; possibly TRBD1 for D (5 bases). Germline V CDR1 and CDR2: SNHLY, FYNNEI. V lost 8 bases, J lost 11 bases, and 12 bases lay in between. The CDR3 has 11 amino acids. CDR3 coding DNA: TGTGCCAGCTTGGGCAGGGTGAAACTGTTTTTT. It translates to CASLGRVKLFF.

The rearrangement uses TRBV12-3 or TRBV12-4 and TRBJ2-7; D ambiguous. There are 13 residues in the CDR3. The germline V and J ends were trimmed by 3 bases and 5 bases, with 11 bases remaining between them. DNA of the CDR3: TGTGCCAGCAGTTTTCTGGGGATCAACGAGCAGTACTTC. Protein sequence: CASSFLGINEQYF.

This clonotype was found a few times. This rearrangement joins TRBV6-6 to TRBJ1-1, with 7 bases fitting TRBD1. The CDR3 consists of 18 residues. Germline V lookup: CDR1 MNHNY, CDR2 SVGAGI (reference sequence). Trimming removed 0 bases from V and 1 base from J; junction bases left unmatched: 11. The CDR3 coding sequence is TGTGCCAGCAGTTACTCGATAGGGCCCGGGACAGCGAACACTGAAGCTTTCTTT. Its protein is CASSYSIGPGTANTEAFF.

The V and J genes are TRBV28 and TRBJ2-7; possibly TRBD1 for D (6 bases). Germline values: CDR1 MDHEN, CDR2 SYDVKM. Trimming took off 3 bases at V and 1 base at J, with 13 bases between the two ends. This CDR3 is 15 amino acids long. DNA for the CDR3: TGTGCCAGCAGTTTGGGGGCGGGTGGTTCCTACGAGCAGTACGTC. This encodes CASSLGAGGSYEQYV.

The chain recombines TRBV29-1 with TRBJ1-2, with TRBD1 matching 7 bases. In germline, CDR1 is SQVTM, CDR2 ANQGSEA. CDR3 length: 15 residues. The trim removed 5 bases at V and 0 bases at J, leaving 9 bases unmatched. CDR3 region: CSVPGDSGSNYGYTF. Written as DNA, the CDR3 is TGCAGCGTTCCGGGGGACAGCGGATCTAACTATGGCTACACCTTC.

This clonotype was counted a few times. The chain carries TRBV11-1 and TRBJ1-1; D remains ambiguous. There are 14 residues in the CDR3. Trimming cost V 4 bases and J 7 bases, with 16 bases left between them. In germline, CDR1 is SGHAT, CDR2 FQDESV (reference sequence). The CDR3: CASSSSWVEIEAFF. The CDR3 DNA follows: TGTGCCAGCAGCTCATCGTGGGTAGAGATTGAAGCTTTCTTT.

This sequence joins TRBV4-1 and TRBJ2-5, with D perhaps TRBD1 (6 bases). The germline V gene has CDR1 MGHRA and CDR2 YSYEKL. CDR3 length: 17 residues. Trimming pared 4 bases from V and 1 base from J, leaving 19 bases between. In nucleotides, the CDR3 is TGCGCCAGCAGCCTCGCTACCCTTCAGGGGCGCCAAGAGACCCAGTACTTC. It translates to CASSLATLQGRQETQYF.

The V and J genes are TRBV19 and TRBJ2-3; 11 bases agree with TRBD2. Germline V lookup: CDR1 LNHDA, CDR2 SQIVND (reference sequence). This CDR3 is built from 16 residues. The V gene end was trimmed by 1 base and the J gene end by 1 base; junction bases not matched to a gene: 1. CDR3 in amino acids: CASSIGGLAGTDTQYF. CDR3 sequence (DNA): TGTGCCAGTAGTATAGGGGGACTAGCGGGCACAGATACGCAGTATTTT. Variable domain in full (rest from reference TRBV19 and TRBJ2-3): DGGITQSPKYLFRKEGQNVTLSCEQNLNHDAMYWYRQDPGQGLRLIYYSQIVNDFQKGDIAEGYSVSREKKESFPLTVTSAQKNPTAFYLCASSIGGLAGTDTQYFGPGTRLTVL.

There are many counts of this clonotype. The chain couples TRBV7-9 to TRBJ1-4, with unresolved D. The ends were cut back, 6 bases at V and 2 bases at J, with 1 base in the middle. This CDR3 spans 11 amino acids. Germline-derived CDR1 and CDR2 are SEHNR and FQNEAQ (reference sequence). DNA for the CDR3: TGTGCCAGCAGTACTAATGAAAAACTGTTTTTT. Translation gives CASSTNEKLFF.

The gene calls are TRBV10-3 and TRBJ2-7; TRBD2 matches at 11 bases. CDR3 size: 18 residues. Looked up from germline, CDR1 is ENHRY and CDR2 is SYGVKD. Trimming took 5 bases from V and 3 from J; bases not matched to a gene: 15. The CDR3 loop reads CAISRTSGGSPLNYEQYF. In DNA form, the CDR3 reads TGTGCCATCAGTAGAACTAGCGGGGGATCCCCTTTGAACTACGAGCAGTACTTC.

The chain uses TRBV7-9 and TRBJ2-1, with D possibly TRBD1 on 5 matching bases. Trimming removed 5 bases from V and 1 base from J, with 15 bases in between. From germline, CDR1 is SEHNR and CDR2 FQNEAQ (reference sequence). CDR3 length: 16 amino acids. CDR3 coding DNA: TGTGCCAGCAGCGTAAGGACACGAGAGTCCTACAATGAGCAGTTCTTC. Amino acid sequence: CASSVRTRESYNEQFF.

This clonotype turned up a few times. The chain couples TRBV6-2 or TRBV6-3 to TRBJ2-5, with 11 bases identical to TRBD1. Looked up from germline, CDR1 is MNHEY and CDR2 is SVGEGT. The V segment lost 5 bases and the J segment 2 bases; nucleotides outside the gene matches: 7. The CDR3 covers 16 residues. CDR3 in amino acids: CASSTGQGALQETQYF. CDR3 nucleotide sequence: TGTGCCAGCAGTACCGGACAGGGGGCCTTACAAGAGACCCAGTACTTC.

The V call is TRBV14, the J call TRBJ2-5, with a tentative D call TRBD1 (6 bases). V lost 0 bases to trimming and J lost 0 bases, with 11 bases between them. Per the germline V gene, CDR1 is SGHDN and CDR2 is FVKESK. The CDR3 extends over 16 amino acids. The CDR3 DNA reads as TGTGCCAGCAGCCAAGATTTATACAGGGACCAAGAGACCCAGTACTTC. Protein sequence: CASSQDLYRDQETQYF.

This clonotype came up many times. The gene calls are TRBV7-9 and TRBJ2-3; either TRBD1 or TRBD2 may supply D (5 bases each). There are 15 residues in the CDR3. V lost 5 bases to trimming and J lost 2 bases, with 14 bases between them. CDR1 and CDR2 from the germline V gene are SEHNR and FQNEAQ (reference sequence). CDR3 sequence reads: CASSPGTGYTDTQYF. CDR3 DNA: TGTGCCAGCAGCCCGGGGACGGGATACACAGATACGCAGTATTTT.

In its sample, this clonotype was seen many times. V gene TRBV7-8 combines with J gene TRBJ2-2; 8 bases agree with TRBD1. CDR1 SGHVS and CDR2 FQNEAQ come from the germline V gene. V lost 2 bases to trimming and J lost 1 base; unmatched junction nucleotides: 0. The CDR3 is made up of 15 amino acids. CDR3 amino acids: CASSLTGGNTGELFF. DNA of the CDR3: TGTGCCAGCAGCTTAACAGGGGGGAACACCGGGGAGCTGTTTTTT.

Ten or more counts support this clonotype. The gene calls are TRBV7-9 and TRBJ2-5; D call uncertain. The germline V and J ends were trimmed by 0 bases and 5 bases, with 22 bases remaining between them. Per the germline V gene, CDR1 is SEHNR and CDR2 is FQNEAQ (reference sequence). The length of the CDR3 is 18 residues. As DNA, the CDR3 is TGTGCCAGCAGCTTAGCCGAGGAAAAAGCGCCCCCCGGGGAGACCCAGTACTTC. Translation gives CASSLAEEKAPPGETQYF. Combining the CDR3 with reference TRBV7-9 and TRBJ2-5 gives the whole variable domain DTGVSQNPRHKITKRGQNVTFRCDPISEHNRLYWYRQTLGQGPEFLTYFQNEAQLEKSRLLSDRFSAERPKGSFSTLEIQRTEQGDSAMYLCASSLAEEKAPPGETQYFGPGTRLLVL.